Listed below are T cell receptor beta chains from one sample, sequenced in a study of blood T cell repertoires in COVID-19. The table came from immunoSEQ multiplex PCR; TCRdb's copy has only in-frame clones and leaves some out. The repertoire consists of approximately 310,000 clones, with less than 85% occurring once and the leading ten covering approximately 1.9%. Sequencing was carried out using PBMCs or T cells enriched from blood (not recorded which). The receptors come from a young woman who had been exposed to COVID-19. Each CDR3 is given with its conserved first and last residue. D genes are given only for firm matches. The size entry is marked missing in some rows and otherwise reads once, few, many or a size class.

CASSPPAASEQYF TGTGCCAGCAGCCCCCCCGCAGCGTCCGAGCAGTACTTC - - TRBJ2-7 TRBV5-4
CASSQASGGYEQYF TGCGCCAGCAGCCAAGCTAGCGGGGGATACGAGCAGTACTTC - TRBD2 TRBJ2-7 TRBV4-1
CASSTPGQGVYEQYF TGTGCCAGCAGTACCCCGGGACAGGGGGTCTACGAGCAGTACTTC - TRBD1 TRBJ2-7 TRBV28
CASSRNRVGSYGYTF TGCGCCAGCAGCCGAAACAGGGTAGGAAGCTATGGCTACACCTTC once - TRBJ1-2 TRBV4-3
CASSQGHDRLNTGELFF TGTGCCAGCAGCCAAGGACACGACAGACTGAACACCGGGGAGCTGTTTTTT - - TRBJ2-2 TRBV3-1/TRBV3-2
CATSDFFGTNEQFF TGTGCCACCAGTGATTTTTTTGGGACAAATGAGCAGTTCTTC - - TRBJ2-1 TRBV24-1
CASSLFVLEPWRGYTF TGTGCCAGCAGTTTATTCGTGTTGGAGCCCTGGCGTGGCTACACCTTC few - TRBJ1-2 TRBV27
CAWSVQGADTQYF TGTGCCTGGAGTGTACAGGGGGCAGATACGCAGTATTTT - TRBD1 TRBJ2-3 TRBV30
CASTRLAGAGANVLTF TGTGCCAGCACCCGACTAGCGGGAGCTGGGGCCAACGTCCTGACTTTC - TRBD2 TRBJ2-6 TRBV28
CASSLLGQGNTEAFF TGTGCCAGCAGCCTCCTAGGACAGGGGAACACTGAAGCTTTCTTT once TRBD1 TRBJ1-1 TRBV9
CASSLGGSWSYEQYF TGTGCCAGCAGCTTAGGCGGGAGTTGGTCCTACGAGCAGTACTTC - TRBD2 TRBJ2-7 TRBV7-9
CASSFQGAGNTIYF TGTGCCAGCAGCTTTCAAGGGGCTGGAAACACCATATATTTT once - TRBJ1-3 TRBV5-4
CATLRDSPYEQYF TGTGCCACTCTCCGGGACAGCCCCTACGAGCAGTACTTC - TRBD1 TRBJ2-7 TRBV6-5
CASSPGQVLGAEAFF TGTGCCAGTAGTCCCGGACAGGTTTTAGGGGCTGAAGCTTTCTTT - TRBD1 TRBJ1-1 TRBV19
CASSSVSYNEQFF TGTGCCAGCAGCTCCGTGAGCTACAATGAGCAGTTCTTC - - TRBJ2-1 TRBV6-2/TRBV6-3
CASSLIGGAGAGYTF TGTGCCAGCAGCTTAATCGGGGGGGCCGGCGCGGGCTACACCTTC - - TRBJ1-2 TRBV11-2
CASSFRSEQYF TGTGCCAGCAGTTTTAGGAGCGAGCAGTACTTC - - TRBJ2-7 TRBV28
CASSVNQGAGSTDTQYF TGTGCCAGCAGCGTGAACCAGGGGGCCGGGAGCACAGATACGCAGTATTTT - TRBD1 TRBJ2-3 TRBV6-2/TRBV6-3
CASRYSGTGLTDTQYF TGTGCCAGCAGATACTCCGGGACAGGACTCACAGATACGCAGTATTTT - TRBD1 TRBJ2-3 TRBV6-5
CASSPDRVASPLHF TGTGCCAGCAGTCCTGACAGGGTCGCTTCACCCCTCCACTTT - TRBD1 TRBJ1-6 TRBV28
CASRLGGWTSSFTDTQYF TGTGCAAGTCGCTTAGGAGGGTGGACTTCGAGTTTCACAGATACGCAGTATTTT - - TRBJ2-3 TRBV12-2
CASSFGQPHTF TGTGCCAGCAGCTTCGGACAGCCCCACACCTTC - - TRBJ1-2 TRBV5-5
CASSLVLGRGGNEQFF TGCGCCAGCAGCTTGGTACTCGGGAGGGGGGGCAATGAGCAGTTCTTC - TRBD2 TRBJ2-1 TRBV5-1
CASSLSVPGQGYEQYF TGTGCCAGCAGTTTATCCGTCCCTGGACAGGGGTACGAGCAGTACTTC - TRBD1 TRBJ2-7 TRBV28
CASSPPGGEQYF TGTGCCAGCAGCCCCCCTGGGGGGGAGCAGTACTTC - - TRBJ2-7 TRBV7-9
CASSQGLAGGLRYNEQFF TGTGCCAGCAGTCAAGGGCTAGCGGGAGGGCTCAGGTACAATGAGCAGTTCTTC - TRBD2 TRBJ2-1 TRBV28
CASSLGGQGASEQFF TGTGCCAGCAGCTTAGGTGGACAGGGGGCGTCTGAGCAGTTCTTC - TRBD1 TRBJ2-1 TRBV11-1
CASGIQGLYEQYF TGTGCCAGCGGGATACAGGGTTTGTACGAGCAGTACTTC - - TRBJ2-7 TRBV28
CSVLSNLAGEAGELFF TGCAGCGTTTTGTCTAACCTAGCGGGAGAGGCCGGGGAGCTGTTTTTT - TRBD2 TRBJ2-2 TRBV29-1
CASSLVTGLYASEQFF TGTGCCAGCAGCTTAGTGACAGGGTTATACGCAAGTGAGCAGTTCTTC - TRBD1 TRBJ2-1 TRBV11-1
CASSQVPGTPIREAFF TGTGCCAGCAGCCAAGTACCCGGGACACCGATTCGTGAAGCTTTCTTT - - TRBJ1-1 TRBV14
CASTTYRVDSGNTIYF TGTGCCAGCACCACCTACAGGGTGGACTCTGGAAACACCATATATTTT few - TRBJ1-3 TRBV25-1
CASSLGPQVFYGYTF TGTGCCAGCAGCTTAGGACCCCAGGTTTTCTATGGCTACACCTTC - - TRBJ1-2 TRBV7-9
CASSARSSGGALSTDTQYF TGTGCCAGCAGCGCCCGATCTAGCGGGGGGGCACTATCGACAGATACGCAGTATTTT - TRBD2 TRBJ2-3 TRBV7-9
CAISDAKGGRASTDTQYF TGTGCCATCAGTGATGCCAAGGGCGGGAGGGCGAGCACAGATACGCAGTATTTT - TRBD2 TRBJ2-3 TRBV10-3
CASSKTFSGNTIYF TGTGCCAGCAGTAAGACTTTCTCTGGAAACACCATATATTTT once - TRBJ1-3 TRBV7-9
CASSFSGIYGYTF TGTGCCAGCAGCTTTTCCGGGATCTATGGCTACACCTTC - - TRBJ1-2 TRBV11-2
CASSLRPSTGGTSPGETQYF TGTGCCAGCAGCTTACGACCGTCGACAGGGGGCACCTCCCCGGGAGAGACCCAGTACTTC - TRBD1 TRBJ2-5 TRBV7-3
CASSTRGLGQPQHF TGTGCCAGCAGCACCAGGGGGCTTGGGCAGCCCCAGCATTTT - TRBD1 TRBJ1-5 TRBV5-6
CATRTGTSGLSYEQYF TGTGCCACCCGGACAGGGACTAGCGGGCTCTCCTACGAGCAGTACTTC once TRBD2 TRBJ2-7 TRBV10-3
CASRRQGNQPQHF TGTGCCAGCAGAAGACAGGGGAATCAGCCCCAGCATTTT - TRBD1 TRBJ1-5 TRBV12-3/TRBV12-4
CASSETTGLGPQHF TGTGCCAGCAGCGAAACCACAGGGTTAGGGCCCCAGCATTTT few - TRBJ1-5 TRBV9
CASAPLLAGGSPGELFF TGTGCTAGTGCTCCCTTGTTAGCGGGAGGGAGTCCCGGGGAGCTGTTTTTT - TRBD2 TRBJ2-2 TRBV12-5
CASSSSKTGSKNIQYF TGTGCCAGCAGCTCCTCGAAGACAGGGTCCAAAAACATTCAGTACTTC - TRBD1 TRBJ2-4 TRBV5-4
CASRTGGSEQYF TGTGCCAGCCGGACAGGGGGCTCCGAGCAGTACTTC - TRBD1 TRBJ2-7 TRBV6-5
CASSPQGGGLFTYEQYF TGTGCCAGCAGTCCCCAGGGGGGTGGGTTATTTACCTACGAGCAGTACTTC - - TRBJ2-7 TRBV6-6
CSASRRGGNTEAFF TGCAGTGCTAGTCGCAGGGGCGGGAACACTGAAGCTTTCTTT - - TRBJ1-1 TRBV20-1
CASSIRGIGEQFF TGTGCCAGTAGTATTAGGGGAATCGGGGAGCAGTTCTTC - - TRBJ2-1 TRBV19
CASSLVFGQGTDTQYF TGTGCCAGCAGCTTAGTCTTTGGACAGGGCACAGATACGCAGTATTTT - TRBD1 TRBJ2-3 TRBV11-2
CATSRDQGTGNQPQHF TGTGCCACCAGCAGAGATCAAGGGACAGGTAATCAGCCCCAGCATTTT - TRBD1 TRBJ1-5 TRBV15
CASSSSGNSNQPQHF TGCGCCAGCAGTTCTAGCGGGAATAGCAATCAGCCCCAGCATTTT - - TRBJ1-5 TRBV5-1
CASSLRQTQETQYF TGTGCCAGCAGCTTAAGACAGACCCAAGAGACCCAGTACTTC - - TRBJ2-5 TRBV7-2
CASSLTGPYQETQYF TGTGCCAGCAGCTTGACAGGGCCGTACCAAGAGACCCAGTACTTC few - TRBJ2-5 TRBV5-4